The 2 T cell receptor beta chains in this list originate from one sample, sequenced in a study of T cells after somatic rescue of genetic block. Assay: immunoSEQ multiplex PCR; the TCRdb copy retains only in-frame clones and omits some. The data contain 95,000 to 120,000 clones, under 95% of them singletons. Sequencing input: peripheral blood mononuclear cells (PBMCs). The receptors shown here come from a woman aged 18-29 years.

The chain employs TRBV18 and TRBJ1-2; TRBD1 is a possible D gene (5 bases). Germline CDR1 reads KGHSH; CDR2 reads LQKENI. Deletions cut 5 bases from V and 11 bases from J, with 15 bases between. The CDR3 sequence is 12 residues long. The CDR3 is CASSIRDLWYTF. The CDR3 bases are TGTGCCAGCTCAATCCGGGACCTCTGGTACACCTTC.

The V gene is TRBV30, the J gene TRBJ2-1; 11 nucleotides align to TRBD2. CDR1 is GTSNPN and CDR2 is SVGIG in the germline V gene (reference sequence). The CDR3 runs to 13 residues. The CDR3 here is CAGGTSGFNEQFF. Written as DNA, the CDR3 is TGTGCTGGAGGGACTAGCGGATTCAATGAGCAGTTCTTC.